This T cell receptor beta chain was profiled in a study of shared clonotypes between healthy human individuals (TCRdb year 2020). Regarding the complete study: A couple of women and three men aged 18 to 49 years were included in the cohort. Leukapheresis yielded between about 0.8 and 8.9 billion PBMCs per donor. To estimate repertoire size and how much clonotypes are shared between individuals, the study performed deep sequencing of blood TCR repertoires from a few healthy adults. Per donor, three plates each were used for CD4 naive and CD4 memory, two for CD8 naive, and one for CD8 memory. To increase sequencing depth and limit assay-specific biases, TCR repertoire library preparation and sequencing were carried out by different laboratories using diverse techniques. Here is what the overall study found, with its caveats: Based on pairwise subsampling, the degree of clonotype sharing among donors was expected to be affected by sequencing depth. Rarefaction of sorted-subset datasets indicated incomplete sequencing despite the large sequencing depth. Across a few donors, approximately 5% of naive CD4, 3% to 3.5% of naive CD8, 2% to 2.5% of memory CD4, and approximately 0.4% of memory CD8 clonotypes were shared. Naive subsets generally had larger estimated clonotype richness than memory subsets. The genetic and exposure-history diversity represented was limited by the small number of donors. Sampling was restricted to blood, and TCR repertoires in tissue are likely to differ from TCR repertoires in blood. Clonotypes shared by all four sorted-subset donors showed higher generation probabilities than non-shared clonotypes.

TCR CDR3 regions were amplified from genomic DNA by multiplex PCR using the deep immunoSEQ assay. Genomic DNA extracted from each cell subset was distributed evenly over all wells of several immunoSEQ 96-well plates, and each plate served as one replicate. For sorted subsets, roughly 200 ng of genomic DNA, equivalent to 25,000 to 35,000 T cell genomes, went into each replicate PCR. The purified libraries were quantified using a Qubit 3.0 fluorometer, sized with a Bioanalyzer 2100, and then quantified again using the KAPA Library Quantification kit. A separate single-read 150-cycle Illumina NextSeq 550 flow cell was used to sequence each immunoSEQ 96-well plate. Per the original workflow: Because only junctional sequences without quality scores were contained in the immunoSEQ output, filtering matching that applied to full-length reads could not be performed. To assign V/J genes and CDR3, sequences were annotated against IMGT germline references using PyIR, a Python wrapper for IgBLAST v1.9. Any read was removed if the V/J assignment was weak (E-value above 1e-6), the CDR3 was missing, or the read contained stop codons, out-of-frame junctions, or ambiguous translated residues. V3J clonotypes were defined as sequences sharing an identical inferred V gene, J gene, and CDR3 amino acid sequence. The percentage overlap between two repertoires was calculated by dividing the number of shared unique clonotypes by the size of the smaller repertoire. Three approaches were used to assess repertoire richness: RTK rarefaction, the Chao1 estimator, and Recon v2.1 estimates of unobserved clonotypes. OLGA was used to compute generation probabilities for all TCRbeta clonotypes that the gDNA method yielded from a handful of donors. Not all clones reach the TCRdb copy of this immuneACCESS table, which keeps in-frame sequences only. Checked studies attribute under half of the gap to unresolved V genes and leave the rest unexplained. V and J calls and clone size are those listed in that table; D and trimming were worked out from the DNA. Present in this sample are 2,500,000 or so clones, roughly 92% of which were seen just once. The ten largest clonotypes hold around 0.14% of the sample.

The donors were healthy, HIV-negative adults with no recently reported acute infections or vaccinations. All donors were Caucasian adults living in Nashville, Tennessee, USA. CD4+ T cells were enriched by magnetic negative selection, after which naive cells were positively selected on CD45RA and the negative fraction was taken as the memory subset. Blood was obtained by leukapheresis, after which PBMCs were separated by Ficoll-Histopaque density gradient centrifugation and cryopreserved in liquid nitrogen vapor phase. Analytical flow cytometry was used to check the purity and quantity of each magnetically sorted T cell population. Genomic DNA was isolated from every sorted fraction and measured by UV absorbance on a Nanodrop 2000c. As for this clone: Its antigen remains undetermined. No much larger clonotype is one base removed from it; base qualities were not supplied.

The germline V gene encodes CDR1 SGHVS and CDR2 FQNEAQ. The CDR3 sequence holds 15 residues, the cysteine and phenylalanine included. Only the CDR3 portion is preserved as DNA: 45 bases, with reading frame beginning at the first base. V is shortened by 5 bases, J by 5 bases, and the region joining them spans 19 bases. This TCR was sampled from a man between 18 and 35 years old in good health. The V and J genes are TRBV7-8 and TRBJ2-7; a weak D assignment points to TRBD2 (5 bases agree). The material sequenced was naive CD4+ T cells sorted from blood. What this sample's cell subset or site label stands for: CD45RA+ positively selected. At the DNA level, the sequence is TGTGCCAGCAGCCCACAAGTTGCCGAGGGTCACGAGCAGTACTTC. The translation is CASSPQVAEGHEQYF.